These T cell receptor beta chains were read from a single sample in a study of CD8+ T cells in alopecia areata. The method was immunoSEQ multiplex PCR; TCRdb's version includes in-frame clones alone and lacks a portion of them. The sample shows approximately 210,000 clones, just over 65% of them seen only once. The sample in question was CD4+ T cells sorted from blood, obtained at week 44, from a patient treated with tofacitinib. Source of these receptors: a human donor with alopecia areata. Each CDR3 is given with its conserved first and last residue. The order of the fields is CDR3 DNA, CDR3 protein, J gene, clone size, V gene, D gene. A D gene is named only where the DNA matches it firmly. Expanded clones get a size class; other rows say once, few or many, or leave the size out.

TGTGCCAGCAAGGGGACCAAAAACATTCAGTACTTC,CASKGTKNIQYF,TRBJ2-4,.,TRBV28,.
TGCAGCGTTGGACAGCCGAATGAAAAACTGTTTTTT,CSVGQPNEKLFF,TRBJ1-4,.,TRBV29-1,.
TGCAGCGTTGAGTTACAAATGAACACTGAAGCTTTCTTT,CSVELQMNTEAFF,TRBJ1-1,.,TRBV29-1,.
TGTGCCAGCTTTCCACCAAGCGGGGTCCTCGAGGATACGCAGTATTTT,CASFPPSGVLEDTQYF,TRBJ2-3,.,TRBV2,TRBD2
TGTGCCAGCAGCTTATTAGGGGGCGCCGGGGAAGCTTTCTTT,CASSLLGGAGEAFF,TRBJ1-1,.,TRBV11-2,TRBD1
TGCGCCAGCAGCCGCCTCCTCGGGGGGCCCTACGAGCAGTACTTC,CASSRLLGGPYEQYF,TRBJ2-7,.,TRBV4-3,.
TGCAGCGTGAGAAAACAGGGGGCAGGGGAGCAGTACTTC,CSVRKQGAGEQYF,TRBJ2-7,few,TRBV29-1,TRBD1
TGTGCCTGGAGTGAAACCGGGACAGGGGCGGCCGGGGCCAACGTCCTGACTTTC,CAWSETGTGAAGANVLTF,TRBJ2-6,few,TRBV30,TRBD1
TGCAGCGTTGTGGGGCGAATGAACACTGAAGCTTTCTTT,CSVVGRMNTEAFF,TRBJ1-1,.,TRBV29-1,.
TGTGCCAGCACTCCACTACCGAATTCACCCCTCCACTTT,CASTPLPNSPLHF,TRBJ1-6,.,TRBV2,.
TGTGCCACCAGCCAACAACAGGGCCAAAAACTGTTTTTT,CATSQQQGQKLFF,TRBJ1-4,.,TRBV15,.
TGTGCCAGCAGCTTGGAGGGGGGACTGCCCATGAACACTGAAGCTTTCTTT,CASSLEGGLPMNTEAFF,TRBJ1-1,.,TRBV7-2,.
TGTGCCAGCTCACCCCGGACAGGGATGGACTATGGCTACACCTTC,CASSPRTGMDYGYTF,TRBJ1-2,.,TRBV18,TRBD1
TGCAGCGTTGAGGGTAGGCAACACACTGAAGCTTTCTTT,CSVEGRQHTEAFF,TRBJ1-1,.,TRBV29-1,.
TGTGCCTGGAGGGAGACAGGGGGTAGTTCACCCCTCCACTTT,CAWRETGGSSPLHF,TRBJ1-6,.,TRBV30,TRBD1
TGTGCCAGCAGCCGGGATGGGAGCAATCAGCCCCAGCATTTT,CASSRDGSNQPQHF,TRBJ1-5,.,TRBV7-2,.
TGCAGCGTTGCGGGGACCTACGAGCAGTACTTC,CSVAGTYEQYF,TRBJ2-7,.,TRBV29-1,.
TGCGCCAGCAGCTTTCAGGATACGCAGTATTTT,CASSFQDTQYF,TRBJ2-3,.,TRBV5-1,.
TGTGCCAGCAGCTTAAACCAGGGGCCCTATGGCTACACCTTC,CASSLNQGPYGYTF,TRBJ1-2,few,TRBV13,.
TGTGCCAGCAGCTCCGGTCAAATGACAGATACGCAGTATTTT,CASSSGQMTDTQYF,TRBJ2-3,.,TRBV7-2,.
TGCGCCAGCAGCCAGGATACGGACATCCTGTATGGCTACACCTTC,CASSQDTDILYGYTF,TRBJ1-2,.,TRBV4-1,.
TGTGCCAGCAGCCGACACGACAGGGCTCCAACTAATGAAAAACTGTTTTTT,CASSRHDRAPTNEKLFF,TRBJ1-4,once,TRBV7-9,TRBD1